The subject of this entry is one T cell receptor beta chain. Its antigen is not identified. The record originates from a study of immune cell composition in non-small cell lung cancer. Study context: Lung adenocarcinoma or squamous carcinoma made up most tumours. Findings and caveats of the study: Roughly 80% of squamous and 30% to 35% of adenocarcinoma cases had tumour-associated clones >0.5%.

Normal lung was sampled as far from the tumour as possible, at least 3 cm. Frozen unsorted single-cell suspensions supplied the genomic DNA. This CDR3 comprises 13 residues. With 6 bases removed from V and 2 bases from J, the gap between germline ends came to 7 bases. CDR1 is MRHNA and CDR2 is SNTAGT in the germline V gene. This table comes from immunoSEQ multiplex PCR, and its TCRdb copy is limited to in-frame clones, with some not included. The sample holds thousands of clones; over 80% are singletons and the top ten take around 12%. This TCR derives from a human donor with non-small cell lung cancer. The chain uses TRBV6-4 and TRBJ2-2, with unresolved D. Sequencing was performed on non-adjacent lung tissue. The CDR3, as DNA: TGTGCCAGCAGCCCCTTCAACACCGGGGAGCTGTTTTTT. This codes for CASSPFNTGELFF.